This TCR beta chain was sequenced in a study of T cell clonality in common variable immunodeficiency. The germline CDR1 and CDR2 sequences are WNHNN and SYGVQD (reference sequence). Unmatched junction bases numbered 9, after V lost 0 bases and J lost 5 bases. This CDR3 comprises 17 residues. This clone has a count of ten or more. The read halts 3 residues ahead of the CDR3 end, with the missing end drawn from the germline J gene. CVID and control samples used equivalent genomic DNA input. Here immunoSEQ multiplex PCR was the method, and the copy in TCRdb shows in-frame clones only, minus some. This sample carries 50,000 to 60,000 clones, none of them present only once.

This sequence joins TRBV10-1 and TRBJ2-5; 10 bases agree with TRBD1. The TCR was taken from a person aged 18 to 70 in good health. Sequenced sample: peripheral blood mononuclear cells. The part of the CDR3 DNA that was read is TGCGCCAGCAGTGAGTCGCGACGGACAGGGGGAGGCGAGACC. Its protein product is CASSESRRTGGGET. The whole CDR3 protein reads CASSESRRTGGGETQYF.